One and the same sample provided the 3 T cell receptor beta chains below, sequenced in a study of T cells after yellow fever vaccination. Each CDR3 protein is one row after TCRdb ran MiXCR on the 5' RACE reads. The sample has roughly 330,000 distinct CDR3 sequences, around 6.8% seen once. The sequences come from PBMCs, collected 35 to 50 days after the first yellow fever vaccination. The receptors stem from a man younger than 35 who received the YFV17D yellow fever vaccine.

This clonotype was recorded many times. The chain links TRBV4-3 to TRBJ2-1, with a tentative D call TRBD1 (5 bases). This CDR3 contains 16 residues. Germline V gene lookup returns CDR1 LGHNA and CDR2 YSLEER. The germline V and J ends were trimmed by 3 bases and 2 bases, with 14 bases remaining between them. The CDR3 loop reads CASSQTPQGTYNEQFF. The CDR3, as DNA: TGCGCCAGCAGCCAGACCCCGCAGGGTACCTACAATGAGCAGTTCTTC.

J is TRBJ1-2 and V is TRBV7-2; 12 bases match TRBD1. J was trimmed by 1 base and V by 9 bases; bases with no gene match: 3. The CDR3 totals 14 residues. CDR1 is SGHTA, CDR2 FQGNSA, per germline. DNA for the CDR3: TGTGCCAGTTGGGACAGGGGGCTTAACTATGGCTACACCTTC. This codes for CASWDRGLNYGYTF.

The chain recombines TRBV5-4 with TRBJ2-2, with D perhaps TRBD2 (6 bases). Trimming shortened V by 3 bases and J by 1 base, and 10 bases separated the two germline ends. There are 15 residues in the CDR3. CDR1 is SGHNT and CDR2 is YYREEE in the germline V gene (reference sequence). CDR3 nucleotide sequence: TGTGCCAGCAGCTCGGTGGGGGGGAACACCGGGGAGCTGTTTTTT. Translation: CASSSVGGNTGELFF.